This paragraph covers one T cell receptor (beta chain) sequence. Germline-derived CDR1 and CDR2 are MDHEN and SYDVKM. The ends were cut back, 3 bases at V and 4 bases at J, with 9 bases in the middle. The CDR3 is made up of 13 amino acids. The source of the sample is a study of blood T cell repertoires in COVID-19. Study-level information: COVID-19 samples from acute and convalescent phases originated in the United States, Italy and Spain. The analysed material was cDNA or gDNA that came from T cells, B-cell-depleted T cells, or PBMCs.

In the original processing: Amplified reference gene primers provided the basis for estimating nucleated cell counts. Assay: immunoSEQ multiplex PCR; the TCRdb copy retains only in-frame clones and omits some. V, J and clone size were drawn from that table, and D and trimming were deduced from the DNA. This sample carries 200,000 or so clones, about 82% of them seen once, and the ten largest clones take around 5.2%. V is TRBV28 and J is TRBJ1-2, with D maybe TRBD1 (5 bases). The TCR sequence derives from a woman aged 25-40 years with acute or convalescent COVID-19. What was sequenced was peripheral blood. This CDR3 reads CASSFSGGYGYTF. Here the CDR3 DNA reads TGTGCCAGCAGTTTCTCCGGGGGCTATGGCTACACCTTC.